This record covers a single TCR beta chain. No antigen is known for it. This record belongs to a study of cytomegalovirus exposure and HLA in healthy donors. Study-level points and caveats: Within a later analysis, the majority of CMV-associated TCR beta chains appeared HLA-restricted.

This PCR relied on a set of 60 Vbeta primers and 13 Jbeta primers. The assay was immunoSEQ multiplex PCR, and TCRdb's table has in-frame clones only and misses some. The sample yields over 150,000 clones, approximately 80% seen once. The V gene's germline CDR1 is SGHTA and CDR2 FQGNSA. J gave up 3 bases and V 2 bases, and 1 base lay outside the gene matches. The CDR3 extends over 14 amino acids. V is TRBV7-2 and J is TRBJ1-1, with 9 nucleotides matching TRBD1. This receptor was taken from a girl aged 2 to 9 in good health and CMV-seropositive. The sample consisted of PBMCs. The CDR3 reads CASSLWTGDTEAFF. In DNA, the CDR3 is TGTGCCAGCAGCTTATGGACAGGGGACACTGAAGCTTTCTTT.